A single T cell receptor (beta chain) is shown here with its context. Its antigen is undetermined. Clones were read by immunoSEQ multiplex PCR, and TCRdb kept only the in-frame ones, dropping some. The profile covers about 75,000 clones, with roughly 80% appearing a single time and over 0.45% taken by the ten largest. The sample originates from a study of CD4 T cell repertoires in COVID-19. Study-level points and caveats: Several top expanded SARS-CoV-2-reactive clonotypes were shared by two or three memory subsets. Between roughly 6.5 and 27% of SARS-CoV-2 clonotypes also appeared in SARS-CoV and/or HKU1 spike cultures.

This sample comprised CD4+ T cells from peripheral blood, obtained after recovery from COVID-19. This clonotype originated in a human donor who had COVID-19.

CDR3 protein: CASSPGVGNTIYF. Written as DNA, the CDR3 is TGTGCCAGCAGCCCAGGGGTCGGAAACACCATATATTTT. V is TRBV3-1 (or the pseudogene TRBV3-2) and J is TRBJ1-3; possibly TRBD1 for D (6 bases). CDR1 LGHDT and CDR2 YNNKEL come from the germline V gene (reference sequence). The CDR3 is made up of 13 amino acids. V was pared by 4 bases and J by 4 bases, with 8 bases between.